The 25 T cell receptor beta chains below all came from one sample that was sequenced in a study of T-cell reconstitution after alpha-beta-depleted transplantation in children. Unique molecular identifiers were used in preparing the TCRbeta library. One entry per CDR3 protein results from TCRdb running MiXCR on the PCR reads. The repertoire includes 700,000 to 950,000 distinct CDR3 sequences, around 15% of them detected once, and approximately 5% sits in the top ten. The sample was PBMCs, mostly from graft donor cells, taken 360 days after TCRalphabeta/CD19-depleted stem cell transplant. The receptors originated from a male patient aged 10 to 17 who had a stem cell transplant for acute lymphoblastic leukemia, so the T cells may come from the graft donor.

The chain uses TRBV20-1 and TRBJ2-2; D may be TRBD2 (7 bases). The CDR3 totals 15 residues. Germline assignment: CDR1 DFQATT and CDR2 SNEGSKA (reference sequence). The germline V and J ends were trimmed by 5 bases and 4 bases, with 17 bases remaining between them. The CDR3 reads CSAVRGGSVTGELFF. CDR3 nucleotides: TGCAGTGCTGTTAGGGGGGGGTCTGTCACCGGGGAGCTGTTTTTT.

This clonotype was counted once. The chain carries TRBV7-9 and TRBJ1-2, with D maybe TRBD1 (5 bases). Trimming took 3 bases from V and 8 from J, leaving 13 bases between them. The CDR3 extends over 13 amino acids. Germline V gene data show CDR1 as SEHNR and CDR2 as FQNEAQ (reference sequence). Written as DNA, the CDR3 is TGTGCCAGCAGCTTCCAGGGCGGAGGGGGCTACACCTTC. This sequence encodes CASSFQGGGGYTF.

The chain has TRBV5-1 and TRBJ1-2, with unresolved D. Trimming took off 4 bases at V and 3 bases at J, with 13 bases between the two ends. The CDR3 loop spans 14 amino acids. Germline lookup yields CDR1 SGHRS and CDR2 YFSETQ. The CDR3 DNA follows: TGCGCCAGCAGCCGTGGACGGCCTGACTATGGCTACACCTTC. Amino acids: CASSRGRPDYGYTF.

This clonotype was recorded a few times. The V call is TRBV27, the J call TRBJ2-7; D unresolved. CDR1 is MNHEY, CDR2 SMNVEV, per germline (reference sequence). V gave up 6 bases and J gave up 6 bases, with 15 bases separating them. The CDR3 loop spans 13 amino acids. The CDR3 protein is CASSYSPGLEQYF. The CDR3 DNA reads TGTGCCAGCAGCTATTCCCCCGGGCTCGAGCAGTACTTC.

DNA of the CDR3: TGTGCCAGCAGCTTAATCGGTGGGACAGCGGGAGAGCAGTACTTC. Protein: CASSLIGGTAGEQYF. The chain is built from TRBV7-3 and TRBJ2-7; D may correspond to TRBD1 or TRBD2 (7 bases each). The CDR3 runs to 15 residues. CDR1 is SGHTA, CDR2 FQGTGA, per germline. The ends were cut back, 1 base at V and 7 bases at J, with 17 bases in the middle. The full variable domain, with the rest looked up from reference TRBV7-3 and TRBJ2-7, is GAGVSQTPSNKVTEKGKYVELRCDPISGHTALYWYRQSLGQGPEFLIYFQGTGAADDSGLPNDRFFAVRPEGSVSTLKIQRTERGDSAVYLCASSLIGGTAGEQYFGPGTRLTVT.

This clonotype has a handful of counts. The CDR3 sequence is CASSLGTVLSSYEQYF. The DNA of the CDR3 is TGTGCCAGCAGCCTCGGGACAGTCCTTAGCTCCTACGAGCAGTACTTC. V gene TRBV7-6 combines with J gene TRBJ2-7; TRBD1 aligns across 7 bases. V was clipped by 5 bases and J by 0 bases; unmatched bases: 10. The CDR3 runs to 16 residues. Germline-derived CDR1 and CDR2 are SGHVS and FNYEAQ.

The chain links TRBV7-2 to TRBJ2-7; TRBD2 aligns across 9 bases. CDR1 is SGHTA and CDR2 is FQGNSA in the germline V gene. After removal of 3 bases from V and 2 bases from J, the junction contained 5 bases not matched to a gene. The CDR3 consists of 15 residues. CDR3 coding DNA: TGTGCCAGCAGCTTGGGGCCTAGCGGGGCCTACGAGCAGTACTTC. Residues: CASSLGPSGAYEQYF. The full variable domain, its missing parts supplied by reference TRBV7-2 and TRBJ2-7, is GAGVSQSPSNKVTEKGKDVELRCDPISGHTALYWYRQSLGQGLEFLIYFQGNSAPDKSGLPSDRFSAERTGGSVSTLTIQRTQQEDSAVYLCASSLGPSGAYEQYFGPGTRLTVT.

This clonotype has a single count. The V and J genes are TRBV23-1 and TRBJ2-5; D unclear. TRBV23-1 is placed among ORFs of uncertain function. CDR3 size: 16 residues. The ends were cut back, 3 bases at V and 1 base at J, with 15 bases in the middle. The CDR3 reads CASSQLHHHIQETQYF. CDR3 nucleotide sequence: TGCGCCAGCAGTCAGCTGCACCACCATATCCAAGAGACCCAGTACTTC.

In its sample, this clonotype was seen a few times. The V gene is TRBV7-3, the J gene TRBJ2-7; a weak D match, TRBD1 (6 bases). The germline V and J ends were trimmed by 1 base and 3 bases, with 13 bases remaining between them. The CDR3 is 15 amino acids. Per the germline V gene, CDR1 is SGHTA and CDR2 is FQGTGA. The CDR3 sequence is CASSLIDGGGYEQYF. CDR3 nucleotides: TGTGCCAGCAGCTTAATTGATGGGGGCGGCTACGAGCAGTACTTC.

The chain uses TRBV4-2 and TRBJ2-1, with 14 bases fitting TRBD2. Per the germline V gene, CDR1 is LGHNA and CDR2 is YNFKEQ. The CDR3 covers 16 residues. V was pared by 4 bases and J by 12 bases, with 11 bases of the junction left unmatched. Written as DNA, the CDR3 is TGTGCCAGCAGCCGCGGGACTAGCGGGAGCCCCTACGGGCAGTTCTTC. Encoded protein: CASSRGTSGSPYGQFF.

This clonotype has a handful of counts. The CDR3 region has the DNA TGCGCCAGCAGCCAAGGTAGCGGGAAGCGGTCCTACAATGAGCAGTTCTTC. It is translated as CASSQGSGKRSYNEQFF. The rearrangement uses TRBV4-1 and TRBJ2-1, with 8 bases lining up with TRBD2. The germline CDR1 and CDR2 sequences are MGHRA and YSYEKL. The V gene end was trimmed by 1 base and the J gene end by 1 base; junction bases not matched to a gene: 6. This CDR3 is 17 amino acids long.

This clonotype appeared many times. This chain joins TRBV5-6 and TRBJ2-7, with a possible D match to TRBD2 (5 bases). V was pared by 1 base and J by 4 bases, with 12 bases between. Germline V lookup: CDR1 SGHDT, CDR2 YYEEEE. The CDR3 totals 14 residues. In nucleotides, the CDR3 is TGTGCCAGCAGCTTGCTTGGAGGCGGTTACGAGCAGTACTTC. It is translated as CASSLLGGGYEQYF.

The CDR3 loop reads CASSLWTGSMNTEAFF. The CDR3 DNA follows: TGCGCCAGCAGCTTGTGGACAGGCTCCATGAACACTGAAGCTTTCTTT. The gene calls are TRBV5-1 and TRBJ1-1, with 7 nucleotides matching TRBD1. The length of the CDR3 is 16 residues. Germline V gene lookup returns CDR1 SGHRS and CDR2 YFSETQ. With V trimmed by 1 base and J by 0 bases, 6 bases remained unmatched.

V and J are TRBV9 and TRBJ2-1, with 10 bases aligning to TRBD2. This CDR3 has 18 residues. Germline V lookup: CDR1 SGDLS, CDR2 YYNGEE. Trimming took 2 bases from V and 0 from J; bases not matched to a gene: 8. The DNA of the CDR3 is TGTGCCAGCAGCGTCTCAACTAGCGGGGCGTTCTCCTACAATGAGCAGTTCTTC. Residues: CASSVSTSGAFSYNEQFF.

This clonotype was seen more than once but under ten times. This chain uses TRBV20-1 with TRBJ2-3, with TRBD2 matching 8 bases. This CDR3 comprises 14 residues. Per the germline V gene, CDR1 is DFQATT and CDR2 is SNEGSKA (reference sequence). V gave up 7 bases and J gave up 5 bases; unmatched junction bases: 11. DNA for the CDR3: TGCAGTGTCGTGACTAGCGTGGGGGTAGATACGCAGTATTTT. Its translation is CSVVTSVGVDTQYF.

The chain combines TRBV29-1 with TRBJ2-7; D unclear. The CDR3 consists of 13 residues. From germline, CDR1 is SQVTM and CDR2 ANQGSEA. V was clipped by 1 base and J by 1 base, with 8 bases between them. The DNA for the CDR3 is TGCAGCGTTGAAGGGACGGCGTCCTACGAGCAGTACTTC. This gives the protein CSVEGTASYEQYF.

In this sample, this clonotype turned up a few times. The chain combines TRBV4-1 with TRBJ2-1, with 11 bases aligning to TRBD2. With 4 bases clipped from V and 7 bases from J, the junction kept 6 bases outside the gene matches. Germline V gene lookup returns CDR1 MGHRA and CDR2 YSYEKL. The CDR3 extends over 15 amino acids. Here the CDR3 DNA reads TGCGCCAGCAGCCGCGGACTAGCGGGCCAGAATGAGCAGTTCTTC. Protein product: CASSRGLAGQNEQFF.

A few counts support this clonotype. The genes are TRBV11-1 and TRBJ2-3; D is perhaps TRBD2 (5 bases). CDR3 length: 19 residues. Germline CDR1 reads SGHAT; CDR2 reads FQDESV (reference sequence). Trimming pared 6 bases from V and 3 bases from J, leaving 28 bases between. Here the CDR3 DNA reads TGTGCCAGCAGGCCTCGAGGGCCCAGCGACCCTTTGCCTACAGATACGCAGTATTTT. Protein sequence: CASRPRGPSDPLPTDTQYF.

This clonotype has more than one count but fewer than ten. As DNA, the CDR3 is TGCGCCAGCAGCAGGGACGGGGGCAATCAGCCCCAGCATTTT. It translates to CASSRDGGNQPQHF. The gene calls are TRBV5-1 and TRBJ1-5, with a weak D call TRBD1 (5 bases). Germline V gives CDR1 SGHRS, CDR2 YFSETQ. Deletions cut 4 bases from V and 2 bases from J, with 10 bases between. This CDR3 is 14 amino acids long.

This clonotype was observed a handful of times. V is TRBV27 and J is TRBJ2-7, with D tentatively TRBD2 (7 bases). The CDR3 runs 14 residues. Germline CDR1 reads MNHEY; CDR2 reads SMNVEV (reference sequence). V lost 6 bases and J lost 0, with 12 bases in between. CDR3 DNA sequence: TGTGCCAGCAGACTAGCGACAGGCTCCTACGAGCAGTACTTC. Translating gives CASRLATGSYEQYF.

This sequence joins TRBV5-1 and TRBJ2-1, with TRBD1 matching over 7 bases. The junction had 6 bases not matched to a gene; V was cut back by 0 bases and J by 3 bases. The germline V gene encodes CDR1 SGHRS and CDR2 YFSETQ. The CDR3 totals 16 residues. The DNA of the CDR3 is TGCGCCAGCAGCTTGGAGGGACAGACCATCTACAATGAGCAGTTCTTC. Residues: CASSLEGQTIYNEQFF.

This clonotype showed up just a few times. CDR3 DNA sequence: TGCAGTGCTAGTGGGCGGCCCTCCTATGGCTACACCTTC. Protein: CSASGRPSYGYTF. The V call is TRBV20-1, the J call TRBJ1-2; D not resolved. This CDR3 is built from 13 residues. V was cut by 3 bases and J by 4 bases, with 12 bases left in between. CDR1 and CDR2 (germline): DFQATT, SNEGSKA (reference sequence).

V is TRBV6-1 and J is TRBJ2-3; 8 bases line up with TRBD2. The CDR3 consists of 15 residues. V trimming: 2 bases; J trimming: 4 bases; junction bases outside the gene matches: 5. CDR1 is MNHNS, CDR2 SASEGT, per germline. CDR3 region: CASSELAGHPDTQYF. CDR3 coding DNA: TGTGCCAGCAGTGAACTAGCGGGTCATCCAGATACGCAGTATTTT.

CDR3 loop: CASGPGAYEQYF. As DNA, the CDR3 is TGTGCCAGCGGACCAGGGGCCTACGAGCAGTACTTC. The chain recombines TRBV27 with TRBJ2-7, with a possible D match to TRBD1 (6 bases). The CDR3 has 12 amino acids. V was cut by 8 bases and J by 2 bases, with 10 bases left in between. Germline V gene sequence: CDR1 MNHEY, CDR2 SMNVEV (reference sequence).

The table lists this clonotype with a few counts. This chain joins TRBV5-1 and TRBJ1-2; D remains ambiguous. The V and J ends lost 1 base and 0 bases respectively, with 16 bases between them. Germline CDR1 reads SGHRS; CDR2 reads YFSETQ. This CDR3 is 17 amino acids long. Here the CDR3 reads CASSLTDGTFANYGYTF. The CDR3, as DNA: TGCGCCAGCAGCTTGACAGACGGTACTTTCGCTAACTATGGCTACACCTTC.